This is a list of T cell receptor beta chains from one sample in a study of blood T cell repertoires in COVID-19. Repertoires were generated with immunoSEQ multiplex PCR, while TCRdb's copy carries only in-frame clones and drops some. The table lists some 60,000 clones, 80% of them singletons. The sample comprised peripheral blood. Every receptor here comes from a man aged 25 to 40 with COVID-19, enrolled during active disease. The CDR3 runs from the conserved cysteine through the conserved F or W. The order of the fields is D gene, J gene, V gene, clone size, CDR3 length, CDR3 DNA, CDR3 protein. A D gene is named only where the DNA matches it firmly. Only some rows state a clone size, as once, few, many or a class for expanded clones.

d_call: .; j_call: TRBJ1-4; v_call: TRBV19; clone_size: .; cdr3_length: 13; cdr3_nt: TGTGCCACAACGCCCACTACTAATGAAAAACTGTTTTTT; cdr3_aa: CATTPTTNEKLFF
d_call: .; j_call: TRBJ1-4; v_call: TRBV24-1; clone_size: .; cdr3_length: 15; cdr3_nt: TGTGCCACCAGTGGCCGGGACCATCGGGGGGAAAAACTGTTTTTT; cdr3_aa: CATSGRDHRGEKLFF
d_call: .; j_call: TRBJ2-3; v_call: TRBV7-9; clone_size: .; cdr3_length: 16; cdr3_nt: TGTGCCAGCACCGAGGGGGGGGGAGCTAGCACAGATACGCAGTATTTT; cdr3_aa: CASTEGGGASTDTQYF
d_call: .; j_call: TRBJ1-3; v_call: TRBV28; clone_size: .; cdr3_length: 16; cdr3_nt: TGTGCCAGCAGTCCCCGAGACGGAGCGTCGGGAAACACCATATATTTT; cdr3_aa: CASSPRDGASGNTIYF
d_call: .; j_call: TRBJ1-2; v_call: TRBV2; clone_size: .; cdr3_length: 14; cdr3_nt: TGTGCCAGCAGTGAAGCACAGGTAACCTATGGCTACACCTTC; cdr3_aa: CASSEAQVTYGYTF
d_call: TRBD2; j_call: TRBJ2-5; v_call: TRBV5-8; clone_size: .; cdr3_length: 15; cdr3_nt: TGTGCCAGCAGCTTCGGGACTAGCGGGATGGAGACCCAGTACTTC; cdr3_aa: CASSFGTSGMETQYF
d_call: TRBD1; j_call: TRBJ2-3; v_call: TRBV27; clone_size: .; cdr3_length: 15; cdr3_nt: TGTGCCAGCAGGGCCGGGACAGTCCGGACAGATACGCAGTATTTT; cdr3_aa: CASRAGTVRTDTQYF
d_call: .; j_call: TRBJ2-2; v_call: TRBV6-4; clone_size: few; cdr3_length: 14; cdr3_nt: TGTGCCAGCAGCACCTCTCTAGAGGGCGGGGAGCTGTTTTTT; cdr3_aa: CASSTSLEGGELFF
d_call: .; j_call: TRBJ2-2; v_call: TRBV19; clone_size: .; cdr3_length: 16; cdr3_nt: TGTGCCAGTAGTACCATAGCGCAACTTAACACCGGGAAGCTGTTTTTT; cdr3_aa: CASSTIAQLNTGKLFF
d_call: .; j_call: TRBJ2-2; v_call: TRBV19; clone_size: .; cdr3_length: 15; cdr3_nt: TGTGCCAGTAGTATACAGGGGACCAACACCGGGGAGCTGTTTTTT; cdr3_aa: CASSIQGTNTGELFF
d_call: .; j_call: TRBJ2-3; v_call: TRBV5-1; clone_size: .; cdr3_length: 15; cdr3_nt: TGCGCCAGCAGCTCTGGGGGGGCGAGCACAGATACGCAGTATTTT; cdr3_aa: CASSSGGASTDTQYF
d_call: .; j_call: TRBJ2-7; v_call: TRBV4-2; clone_size: .; cdr3_length: 15; cdr3_nt: TGTGCCAGCAGCCAAGCGGAGGGCCTCTCCTACGAGCAGTACTTC; cdr3_aa: CASSQAEGLSYEQYF
d_call: .; j_call: TRBJ2-2; v_call: TRBV5-1; clone_size: .; cdr3_length: 16; cdr3_nt: TGCGCCAGTTCTTACTTGGGGGCAACGAACACCGGGGAGCTGTTTTTT; cdr3_aa: CASSYLGATNTGELFF
d_call: .; j_call: TRBJ1-2; v_call: TRBV28; clone_size: .; cdr3_length: 14; cdr3_nt: TGTGCCAGCAGTTTGCAGGGGCGAGGCTATGGCTACACCTTC; cdr3_aa: CASSLQGRGYGYTF
d_call: .; j_call: TRBJ1-2; v_call: TRBV7-2; clone_size: .; cdr3_length: 13; cdr3_nt: TGTGCCAGCAGCTTGGACACGGTTTATGGCTACACCTTC; cdr3_aa: CASSLDTVYGYTF
d_call: .; j_call: TRBJ1-2; v_call: TRBV29-1; clone_size: .; cdr3_length: 13; cdr3_nt: TGCAGCGTTGAAGTAGCAGGGCGAGGTGGCTACACCTTC; cdr3_aa: CSVEVAGRGGYTF
d_call: .; j_call: TRBJ2-1; v_call: TRBV27; clone_size: .; cdr3_length: 16; cdr3_nt: TGTGCCAGCAGTTTACTGGGGGCTCCCGGGTCCGATGAGCAGTTCTTC; cdr3_aa: CASSLLGAPGSDEQFF
d_call: .; j_call: TRBJ1-5; v_call: TRBV6-2/TRBV6-3; clone_size: .; cdr3_length: 14; cdr3_nt: TGTGCCAGCAGTTACGCGGTTGGTTATCAGCCCCAGCATTTT; cdr3_aa: CASSYAVGYQPQHF
d_call: .; j_call: TRBJ2-5; v_call: TRBV4-1; clone_size: once; cdr3_length: 17; cdr3_nt: TGCGCCAGCAGCCAAGATAGCGGAGGTGGGGTCCCTCGGACCCAGTACTTC; cdr3_aa: CASSQDSGGGVPRTQYF
d_call: .; j_call: TRBJ1-1; v_call: TRBV6-5; clone_size: .; cdr3_length: 13; cdr3_nt: TGTGCCAGCAGCCCGACAGGGAACACTGAAGCTTTCTTT; cdr3_aa: CASSPTGNTEAFF
d_call: .; j_call: TRBJ2-7; v_call: TRBV19; clone_size: once; cdr3_length: 13; cdr3_nt: TGTGCCAGTAGCACAGGCCCCCGGTCCGAGCAGTACTTC; cdr3_aa: CASSTGPRSEQYF
d_call: TRBD1; j_call: TRBJ1-2; v_call: TRBV6-1; clone_size: .; cdr3_length: 14; cdr3_nt: TGTGCCAGCAGTGAAGGGTGGCAGGGGGACGGCTACACCTTC; cdr3_aa: CASSEGWQGDGYTF
d_call: .; j_call: TRBJ1-3; v_call: TRBV3-1/TRBV3-2; clone_size: once; cdr3_length: 14; cdr3_nt: TGTGCCAGCAGTCCGTTCGAGAATGGAAACACCATATATTTT; cdr3_aa: CASSPFENGNTIYF
d_call: .; j_call: TRBJ2-5; v_call: TRBV6-5; clone_size: .; cdr3_length: 15; cdr3_nt: TGTGCCAGCAGTTACTCGAGGCGGTTTCAAGAGACCCAGTACTTC; cdr3_aa: CASSYSRRFQETQYF
d_call: .; j_call: TRBJ2-2; v_call: TRBV5-1; clone_size: .; cdr3_length: 15; cdr3_nt: TGCGCCAGCAGTCGGTCAGGGGCCTACACCGGGGAGCTGTTTTTT; cdr3_aa: CASSRSGAYTGELFF
d_call: TRBD2; j_call: TRBJ2-7; v_call: TRBV28; clone_size: .; cdr3_length: 18; cdr3_nt: TGTGCCAGCAGCTCCTCGTCCCTTAGCGGGAGGGCCCTCGGCGAGCAGTACTTC; cdr3_aa: CASSSSSLSGRALGEQYF
d_call: .; j_call: TRBJ1-5; v_call: TRBV7-2; clone_size: .; cdr3_length: 16; cdr3_nt: TGTGCCAGCAGCCCCTATGGCAGGGGACAAGATCAGCCCCAGCATTTT; cdr3_aa: CASSPYGRGQDQPQHF
d_call: TRBD1; j_call: TRBJ1-1; v_call: TRBV5-1; clone_size: .; cdr3_length: 14; cdr3_nt: TGCGCCAGCAGCCGCGGACAGGGAGGAACTGAAGCTTTCTTT; cdr3_aa: CASSRGQGGTEAFF
d_call: TRBD1; j_call: TRBJ2-5; v_call: TRBV28; clone_size: few; cdr3_length: 15; cdr3_nt: TGTGCCAGCAGTTTCTCAGGGGGCCCCGGGGAGACCCAGTACTTC; cdr3_aa: CASSFSGGPGETQYF
d_call: .; j_call: TRBJ1-4; v_call: TRBV6-5; clone_size: once; cdr3_length: 15; cdr3_nt: TGTGCCAGCAGTTACAGGGGTGAACTAAATGAAAAACTGTTTTTT; cdr3_aa: CASSYRGELNEKLFF
d_call: TRBD1; j_call: TRBJ1-2; v_call: TRBV2; clone_size: .; cdr3_length: 14; cdr3_nt: TGTGCCAGCACTTCAGGGGGACAGAGCGATGGCTACACCTTC; cdr3_aa: CASTSGGQSDGYTF
d_call: .; j_call: TRBJ1-2; v_call: TRBV29-1; clone_size: .; cdr3_length: 14; cdr3_nt: TGCAGCGCTGCGGAGGGGGGAGGGCTCTATGGCTACACCTTC; cdr3_aa: CSAAEGGGLYGYTF
d_call: TRBD2; j_call: TRBJ2-5; v_call: TRBV4-1; clone_size: once; cdr3_length: 16; cdr3_nt: TGCGCCAGCAGCCAAGTTGAACGGGGGGGAAAAGAGACCCAGTACTTC; cdr3_aa: CASSQVERGGKETQYF
d_call: TRBD1; j_call: TRBJ1-1; v_call: TRBV6-2/TRBV6-3; clone_size: .; cdr3_length: 17; cdr3_nt: TGTGCCAGCAGATACGATAGACAGGGCGTCATGAACACTGAAGCTTTCTTT; cdr3_aa: CASRYDRQGVMNTEAFF
d_call: .; j_call: TRBJ1-6; v_call: TRBV4-1; clone_size: .; cdr3_length: 16; cdr3_nt: TGCGCCAGCAGCCAAGTACGAGGGCAGCTTAATTCACCCCTCCACTTT; cdr3_aa: CASSQVRGQLNSPLHF
d_call: .; j_call: TRBJ2-7; v_call: TRBV29-1; clone_size: few; cdr3_length: 13; cdr3_nt: TGCAGCGTTGTCGAAGGGGTGGGGTACGAGCAGTACTTC; cdr3_aa: CSVVEGVGYEQYF
d_call: .; j_call: TRBJ2-3; v_call: TRBV9; clone_size: .; cdr3_length: 15; cdr3_nt: TGTGCCAGCAGCGTAGGCCGGGGGAACACAGATACGCAGTATTTT; cdr3_aa: CASSVGRGNTDTQYF
d_call: .; j_call: TRBJ2-1; v_call: TRBV4-2; clone_size: .; cdr3_length: 14; cdr3_nt: TGTGCCAGCAGCCCCGGCCGGGATGAGAATGAGCAGTTCTTC; cdr3_aa: CASSPGRDENEQFF
d_call: TRBD2; j_call: TRBJ2-5; v_call: TRBV4-1; clone_size: .; cdr3_length: 20; cdr3_nt: TGCGCCAGCAGCCAACGAATCGGGACTAGCGGGGAGGTTGGCGGAAAGACCCAGTACTTC; cdr3_aa: CASSQRIGTSGEVGGKTQYF